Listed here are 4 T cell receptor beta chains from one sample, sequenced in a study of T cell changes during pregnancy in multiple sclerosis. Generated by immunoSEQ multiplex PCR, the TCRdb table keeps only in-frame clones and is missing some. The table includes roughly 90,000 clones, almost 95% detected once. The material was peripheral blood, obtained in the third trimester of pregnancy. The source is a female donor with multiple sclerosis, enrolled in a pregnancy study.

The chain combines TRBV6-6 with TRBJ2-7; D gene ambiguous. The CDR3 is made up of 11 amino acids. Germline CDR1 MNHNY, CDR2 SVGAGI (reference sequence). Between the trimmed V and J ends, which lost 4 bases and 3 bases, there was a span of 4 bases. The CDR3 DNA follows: TGTGCCAGCAGTTTAAACTACGAGCAGTACTTC. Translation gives CASSLNYEQYF.

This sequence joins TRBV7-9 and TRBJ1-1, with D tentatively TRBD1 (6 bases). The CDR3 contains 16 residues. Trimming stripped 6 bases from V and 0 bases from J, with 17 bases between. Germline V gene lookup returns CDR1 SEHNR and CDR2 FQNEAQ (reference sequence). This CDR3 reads CASSSDRSYMNTEAFF. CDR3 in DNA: TGTGCCAGCAGTTCCGACAGGTCCTACATGAACACTGAAGCTTTCTTT.

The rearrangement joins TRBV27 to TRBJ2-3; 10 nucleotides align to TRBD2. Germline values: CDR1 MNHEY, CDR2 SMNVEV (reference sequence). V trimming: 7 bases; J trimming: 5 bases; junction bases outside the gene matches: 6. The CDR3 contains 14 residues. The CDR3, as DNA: TGTGCCAGCACCCCACTAGCGGGACGAGATACGCAGTATTTT. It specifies CASTPLAGRDTQYF.

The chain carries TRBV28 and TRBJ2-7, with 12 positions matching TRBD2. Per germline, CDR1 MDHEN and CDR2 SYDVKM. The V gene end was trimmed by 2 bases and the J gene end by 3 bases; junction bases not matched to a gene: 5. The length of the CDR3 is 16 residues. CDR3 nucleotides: TGTGCCAGCAGTTTACCTCTAGCGGGAGGGAACTACGAGCAGTACTTC. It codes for CASSLPLAGGNYEQYF.